This T cell receptor beta chain was retrieved from a study of blood T cell repertoires in COVID-19. Sequencing was performed with immunoSEQ multiplex PCR; in TCRdb, only in-frame clones are kept and a portion is missing. The sample includes 210,000 or so clones, roughly nine tenths of them seen just once. CDR3 length: 16 amino acids. With V trimmed by 3 bases and J by 4 bases, 6 bases remained unmatched. Per the germline V gene, CDR1 is LNHDA and CDR2 is SQIVND (reference sequence). The rearrangement joins TRBV19 to TRBJ2-1, with 10 bases aligning to TRBD1. The TCR comes from a woman between 50 and 59 years old with acute or convalescent COVID-19. Material for sequencing was peripheral blood. Here the CDR3 DNA reads TGTGCCAGTAGTATTGTCCCGGGACAGGGGTACAATGAGCAGTTCTTC. Amino acid sequence: CASSIVPGQGYNEQFF. The complete variable domain, with remaining parts taken from reference TRBV19 and TRBJ2-1, reads DGGITQSPKYLFRKEGQNVTLSCEQNLNHDAMYWYRQDPGQGLRLIYYSQIVNDFQKGDIAEGYSVSREKKESFPLTVTSAQKNPTAFYLCASSIVPGQGYNEQFFGPGTRLTVL.